A single sample gave rise to the 21 T cell receptor beta chains below, sequenced in a study of T-cell reconstitution after alpha-beta-depleted transplantation in children (TCRdb year 2016). Library generation was performed with PCR. Sequenced using an Illumina HiSeq 2500. TCR libraries were prepared with molecular barcoding, using unique molecular identifiers to normalize TCRbeta repertoire quantification. The public reads were reanalyzed by TCRdb: fastp trimming at Q25, MiXCR alignment, in-frame beta chains only. Each entry merges the rows of one CDR3 protein and shows their most common DNA and genes. In this sample the table shows approximately 390,000 distinct CDR3 sequences, approximately 11% of which occur a single time. Roughly 5.1% of the sample lies in the top ten. This specimen consisted of PBMCs from the stem cell graft donor, obtained from the stem cell graft. The receptors shown here come from a human donor who donated a stem cell graft to a child with acute myeloid leukemia.

This clonotype was recorded many times. V and J are TRBV5-1 and TRBJ1-3, with D hard to call. Germline CDR1 is SGHRS and CDR2 is YFSETQ. The CDR3 has 16 amino acids. Trimming removed 4 bases at V and 0 bases at J, with 14 bases between. CDR3 DNA sequence: TGCGCCAGCAGCCCGCCGAAGTCCGCCTCTGGAAACACCATATATTTT. It codes for CASSPPKSASGNTIYF.

Of note for this clonotype: The germline gene is not matched at one end of the junction; a read error may be the cause. V is TRBV29-1 and J is TRBJ1-2, with unresolved D. The CDR3 runs to 12 residues. The V gene's germline CDR1 is SQVTM and CDR2 ANQGSEA. The CDR3 loop reads CSVEQSNYGCTF. The CDR3, as DNA: TGCAGCGTTGAACAATCTAACTATGGCTGCACCTTC.

CDR3 sequence (DNA): TGCAGCGCGGTTTTAGCGGGCACCTACGAGCAGTACGTC. This gives the protein CSAVLAGTYEQYV. The J gene is TRBJ2-7, the V gene TRBV29-1; TRBD2 matches at 7 bases. This CDR3 spans 13 amino acids. The germline CDR1 and CDR2 sequences are SQVTM and ANQGSEA. Germline trimming cut 7 bases from V and 2 bases from J; bases unmatched to any gene: 8.

The chain recombines TRBV5-5 with TRBJ2-4, with unresolved D. The CDR3 covers 11 residues. CDR1 SGHKS and CDR2 YYEKEE come from the germline V gene (reference sequence). V lost 4 bases, J lost 8 bases, and 7 bases lay in between. In nucleotides, the CDR3 is TGTGCCAGCAGCCTCGTGCACATTCAGTACTTC. It is translated as CASSLVHIQYF.

The CDR3 DNA reads as TGTGCCAGCACCCCTGGTCCGGGGGGCGAAAATGGCTACACCTTC. Translated, it gives CASTPGPGGENGYTF. The chain joins TRBV6-1 to TRBJ1-2, with a possible D match to TRBD1 (6 bases). V was clipped by 7 bases and J by 6 bases, with 21 bases between them. Looked up from germline, CDR1 is MNHNS and CDR2 is SASEGT. The length of the CDR3 is 15 residues.

This sequence joins TRBV6-1 and TRBJ1-1; 7 bases map to TRBD1. The CDR3 runs to 15 residues. Germline V gene sequence: CDR1 MNHNS, CDR2 SASEGT. V was pared by 5 bases and J by 0 bases, with 6 bases of the junction left unmatched. CDR3 sequence: CASSLKTGLNTEAFF. In DNA, the CDR3 is TGTGCCAGCAGTCTGAAGACAGGGTTGAACACTGAAGCTTTCTTT.

This clonotype came up a few times. The chain is built from TRBV3-2 and TRBJ2-3. TRBV3-2 counts as a pseudogene. CDR3 length equals 14 residues. The CDR3 DNA sequence: TGTGCCAGCAGCCCTGAACCGTGGGCAGATACGCAGTATTTT. Translating it yields CASSPEPWADTQYF.

Ten or more counts support this clonotype. V gene TRBV3-1 combines with J gene TRBJ2-3; a weak D match, TRBD1 (5 bases). The CDR3 has 13 residues. V gave up 5 bases and J gave up 1 base, with 7 bases separating them. CDR1 and CDR2 from the germline V gene are LGHDT and YNNKEL (reference sequence). Written as DNA, the CDR3 is TGTGCCAGCAGCAAACAGGGCACAGATACGCAGTATTTT. Its translation is CASSKQGTDTQYF.

This clonotype appeared many times. V gene TRBV11-2 combines with J gene TRBJ2-2; D unclear. Germline CDR1 and CDR2: SGHAT and FQNNGV. V gave up 2 bases and J gave up 1 base, with 17 bases separating them. The CDR3 is 18 residues long. CDR3: CASSLFALMGLNTGELFF. The CDR3 DNA is TGTGCCAGCAGCTTATTTGCTTTGATGGGGTTGAACACCGGGGAGCTGTTTTTT.

This rearrangement joins TRBV11-2 to TRBJ2-2, with D tentatively TRBD2 (6 bases). V was pared by 6 bases and J by 2 bases, with 10 bases between. In germline, CDR1 is SGHAT, CDR2 FQNNGV. The CDR3 covers 14 residues. The CDR3 reads CASRPGANTGELFF. As DNA, the CDR3 is TGTGCCAGCAGGCCGGGAGCTAACACCGGGGAGCTGTTTTTT.

Comments on this clonotype: No DNA is shown, since the ends of the CDR3 on it are uncertain; the CDR3 is the one TCRdb lists. The V gene is TRBV5-1, the J gene TRBJ2-5; the table calls TRBD1, which could not be checked here. Both ends counted, the CDR3 spans 18 residues. From germline, CDR1 is SGHRS and CDR2 YFSETQ. The CDR3 here is CASSLAIATGFFGETQYF.

This clonotype was detected ten times or more. The V and J genes are TRBV9 and TRBJ1-5; no reliable D call. Germline CDR1 reads SGDLS; CDR2 reads YYNGEE. Between the trimmed V and J ends, which lost 10 bases and 11 bases, there was a span of 10 bases. The CDR3 contains 9 residues. CDR3 sequence: CAGSPAQHF. In nucleotides, the CDR3 is TGTGCCGGGAGTCCGGCCCAGCATTTT.

In DNA form, the CDR3 reads TGTGCCAGCAGCACGATACGCCGACAGGGTCCAGGTTCCTACGAGCAGTACGTC. Translated: CASSTIRRQGPGSYEQYV. The genes are TRBV11-2 and TRBJ2-7; 7 positions agree with TRBD1. This CDR3 is built from 18 residues. V lost 5 bases and J lost 1; bases outside the gene matches: 17. Germline CDR1 reads SGHAT; CDR2 reads FQNNGV.

This clonotype was counted a few times. V gene TRBV20-1 combines with J gene TRBJ2-7; 7 positions agree with TRBD1. The CDR3 runs 14 residues. The trim removed 2 bases at V and 5 bases at J, leaving 9 bases unmatched. Germline V gene data show CDR1 as DFQATT and CDR2 as SNEGSKA (reference sequence). In DNA, the CDR3 is TGCAGTGCTAGAACAGGGGTCGACAGGGACGAGCAGTACTTC. This translates into CSARTGVDRDEQYF.

This clonotype was observed a few times. The rearrangement uses TRBV15 and TRBJ1-5; D is ambiguous. Germline-derived CDR1 and CDR2 are LNHNV and YYDKDF (reference sequence). The CDR3 covers 13 residues. V lost 3 bases and J 3 bases, leaving 6 bases between the germline ends. Written as DNA, the CDR3 is TGTGCCACCAGCAGGGATCCCAATCAGCCCCAGCATTTT. Translating it yields CATSRDPNQPQHF.

This clonotype was observed a handful of times. The V and J genes are TRBV20-1 and TRBJ1-2; D may be TRBD1 (5 bases). Looked up from germline, CDR1 is DFQATT and CDR2 is SNEGSKA (reference sequence). This CDR3 contains 12 residues. Trimming removed 3 bases at V and 8 bases at J, with 13 bases between. The CDR3 here is CSASSSGQGYTF. CDR3 nucleotides: TGCAGTGCTAGCTCCTCAGGGCAAGGCTACACCTTC.

This chain uses TRBV5-1 with TRBJ2-5; 8 nucleotides align to TRBD1. This CDR3 is built from 15 residues. Germline CDR1 SGHRS, CDR2 YFSETQ. Germline trimming cut 4 bases from V and 5 bases from J; bases unmatched to any gene: 10. The CDR3 protein is CASSVDGTGVETQYF. CDR3 in DNA: TGCGCCAGCAGCGTGGACGGGACAGGAGTGGAGACCCAGTACTTC.

The CDR3 region has the DNA TGCGCCAGCAGCCTAGCCCCTACGCAGGGGCCTCAAGATACGCAGTATTTT. Amino acid sequence: CASSLAPTQGPQDTQYF. The chain has TRBV5-1 and TRBJ2-3; maybe TRBD1 (6 bases). V was clipped by 4 bases and J by 5 bases, with 23 bases between them. This CDR3 has 17 amino acids. Germline V CDR1 and CDR2: SGHRS, YFSETQ.

This clonotype occurred many times. The chain combines TRBV2 with TRBJ1-6; 10 bases are shared with TRBD1. Per germline, CDR1 SNHLY and CDR2 FYNNEI. With 6 bases clipped from V and 0 bases from J, the junction kept 2 bases outside the gene matches. CDR3 length: 16 amino acids. CDR3 DNA: TGTGCCAGCAGGGGACAGGGGATCTCCTATAATTCACCCCTCCACTTT. Its translation is CASRGQGISYNSPLHF.

V usage is TRBV27 and J usage is TRBJ2-1; D may correspond to TRBD1 or TRBD2 (5 bases each). The V end lost 6 bases, the J end lost 11 bases, and 23 bases lay between the germline ends. This CDR3 has 15 residues. CDR1 MNHEY and CDR2 SMNVEV come from the germline V gene (reference sequence). CDR3 in DNA: TGTGCCAGCAGCGGGGCGGCAGTTCACGGATTTCAGCAGTTCTTC. Its protein product is CASSGAAVHGFQQFF.

The table lists this clonotype with a few counts. This chain links TRBV7-2 with TRBJ2-7; 7 bases fit TRBD1. CDR3 length: 15 amino acids. V lost 3 bases to trimming and J lost 0 bases; unmatched junction nucleotides: 5. The V gene's germline CDR1 is SGHTA and CDR2 FQGNSA. The CDR3 DNA reads as TGTGCCAGCAGCTTTCGGGACAGCTACTCCTACGAGCAGTACTTC. This sequence encodes CASSFRDSYSYEQYF.